This T cell receptor (beta chain) comes out of a study of T cell changes during pregnancy in multiple sclerosis. Germline CDR1 reads LNHDA; CDR2 reads SQIVND (reference sequence). The CDR3 sequence is 14 residues long. Trimming took 6 bases from V and 1 from J, leaving 13 bases between them. Clones were sequenced by immunoSEQ multiplex PCR, and TCRdb holds only the in-frame ones, with some missing. The sample lists some 97,000 clones, almost 95% occurring once. The chain employs TRBV19 and TRBJ2-7; no definite D call. The specimen comprised peripheral blood, sampled before pregnancy. This receptor was identified in a female donor with multiple sclerosis, enrolled in a pregnancy study. The CDR3 region is CASSPFDTSYEQYF. Written as DNA, the CDR3 is TGTGCCAGTAGCCCATTTGATACTTCCTACGAGCAGTACTTC.